Following are 9 T cell receptor beta chains from one sample sequenced in a study of regulatory T cells in long-lasting Graves disease. Time point indicated: newly diagnosed GD, antithyroid drugs for less than 3 months. From RNA extracted from PBMCs, the TCR library was made. Sequencing libraries for TCR beta were prepared with iRepertoire HTBI primers and Arm-PCR of CDR3 regions. TCRdb fed the multiplex PCR reads into MiXCR, producing one record per CDR3 protein. This table holds under 300,000 distinct CDR3 sequences, about 20% found once. These same data were also listed under a study on T cells in Graves' hyperthyroidism and ophthalmopathy.

The sequences come from peripheral blood mononuclear cells (PBMCs), collected at new diagnosis, from a patient treated with antithyroid drugs. The origin of the receptors is a woman aged 25 to 39 with Graves disease.

To note about this clonotype: A much larger clone lies a single base off, so this may be a read error. The chain couples TRBV29-1 to TRBJ2-3; 9 bases align to TRBD1. CDR3 length: 15 residues. Germline loops: CDR1 SQVTM, CDR2 ANQGSEA. DNA for the CDR3: TGCAACGTAACCGGGACAGGGATCAAGTCAGATACGCAGTATTTT. Translating gives CNVTGTGIKSDTQYF.

The rearrangement uses TRBV29-1 and TRBJ1-1; D is unresolved. V lost 6 bases, J lost 0 bases, and 5 bases lay in between. CDR1 and CDR2 from the germline V gene are SQVTM and ANQGSEA. This CDR3 contains 11 residues. Here the CDR3 DNA reads TGCAGCGTCCCAATGAACACTGAAGCTTTCTTT. Protein sequence: CSVPMNTEAFF.

The chain carries TRBV18 and TRBJ1-1; possible D gene TRBD1, 5 bases. CDR1 is KGHSH, CDR2 LQKENI, per germline. V shed 5 bases and J shed 4 bases, with 14 bases lying between them. The CDR3 has 14 residues. The CDR3 coding sequence is TGTGCCAGCTCATCAAACCAGGGACTCACTGAAGCTTTCTTT. Protein product: CASSSNQGLTEAFF.

The CDR3 DNA reads TGCAGTGCTTACCGGGACAGCAAATTCTATGGCTACACCTTC. The encoded protein is CSAYRDSKFYGYTF. This rearrangement joins TRBV20-1 to TRBJ1-2, with 7 bases that match TRBD1. The CDR3 runs 14 residues. Germline V gene sequence: CDR1 DFQATT, CDR2 SNEGSKA (reference sequence). The J segment lost 4 bases and the V segment lost 5 bases, leaving 10 bases of the junction unmatched.

The V gene is TRBV29-1, the J gene TRBJ1-1; the D is unclear. With 6 bases removed from V and 1 base from J, the gap between germline ends came to 9 bases. Germline V gives CDR1 SQVTM, CDR2 ANQGSEA. CDR3 length: 12 amino acids. The CDR3 sequence: CSVPAGNTEAFF. Written as DNA, the CDR3 is TGCAGCGTACCGGCGGGGAACACTGAAGCTTTCTTT.

This clonotype turned up a few times. Relative to the germline gene, one junction end is altered; a read error may explain this. V usage is TRBV24-1 and J usage is TRBJ2-3, with TRBD1 matching over 8 bases. This CDR3 comprises 15 residues. Germline V gene data show CDR1 as KGHDR and CDR2 as SFDVKD. CDR3 loop: CATGDGTGSTDTQYF. Written as DNA, the CDR3 is TGTGCCACCGGTGACGGGACAGGAAGCACAGATACGCAGTATTTT.

Notes on this clonotype: A much larger clone lies a single base off, so this may be a read error. V is TRBV12-3 or TRBV12-4 and J is TRBJ2-5; D is unclear. This CDR3 has 14 residues. The CDR3 here is CASSRTEYQEAQYF. DNA of the CDR3: TGTGCCAGCAGTCGGACGGAATACCAAGAGGCCCAGTACTTC.

The CDR3 DNA is TGTGCCAGCAGTTTAGGGACAGGGGGCCCAAACACCATATATTTT. Translation: CASSLGTGGPNTIYF. The chain joins TRBV12-3 or TRBV12-4 to TRBJ1-3; 11 positions match TRBD1. The V and J ends lost 1 base and 6 bases, in that order; junction bases with no gene match: 2. This CDR3 has 15 residues.

As regards this clonotype: A much larger clone differs from this one at a single base, so this may be a read error. The chain couples TRBV7-2 to TRBJ2-1; no clear D. The V end was cut by 8 bases, the J end by 8 bases, with 13 bases between. The germline V gene encodes CDR1 SGHTA and CDR2 FQGNSA. The CDR3 runs 12 residues. The CDR3 sequence: CASLGIHDEQFF. The DNA of the CDR3 is TGTGCCAGCCTGGGTATCCACGATGAGCAGTTCTTC. The variable domain in full, with the rest retrieved from reference TRBV7-2 and TRBJ2-1, is GAGVSQSPSNKVTEKGKDVELRCDPISGHTALYWYRQSLGQGLEFLIYFQGNSAPDKSGLPSDRFSAERTGGSVSTLTIQRTQQEDSAVYLCASLGIHDEQFFGPGTRLTVL.